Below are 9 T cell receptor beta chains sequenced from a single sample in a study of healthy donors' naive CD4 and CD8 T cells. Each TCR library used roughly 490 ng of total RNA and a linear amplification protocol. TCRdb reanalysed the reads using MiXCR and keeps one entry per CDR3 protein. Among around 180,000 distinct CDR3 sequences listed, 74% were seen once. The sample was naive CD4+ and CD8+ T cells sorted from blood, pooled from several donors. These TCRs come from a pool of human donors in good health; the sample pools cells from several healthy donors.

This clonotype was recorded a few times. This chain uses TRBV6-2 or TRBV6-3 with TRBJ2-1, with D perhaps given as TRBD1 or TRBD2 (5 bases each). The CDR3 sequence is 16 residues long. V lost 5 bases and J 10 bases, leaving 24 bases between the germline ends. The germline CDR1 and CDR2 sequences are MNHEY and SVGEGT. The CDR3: CASSQSTGTNHREQFF. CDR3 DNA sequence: TGTGCCAGCAGTCAATCCACCGGGACCAACCACAGGGAGCAGTTCTTC.

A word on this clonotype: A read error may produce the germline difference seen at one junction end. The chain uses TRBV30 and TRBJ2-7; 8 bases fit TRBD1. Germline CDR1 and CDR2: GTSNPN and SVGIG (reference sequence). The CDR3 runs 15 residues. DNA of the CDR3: TGTACCTGGAGGGTATTGGGACAGGCCCCCTACGAGCAGTACTTC. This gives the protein CTWRVLGQAPYEQYF. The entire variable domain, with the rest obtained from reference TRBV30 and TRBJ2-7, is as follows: SQTIHQWPATLVQPVGSPLSLECTVEGTSNPNLYWYRQAAGRGLQLLFYSVGIGQISSEVPQNLSASRPQDRQFILSSKKLLLSDSGFYLCTWRVLGQAPYEQYFGPGTRLTVT.

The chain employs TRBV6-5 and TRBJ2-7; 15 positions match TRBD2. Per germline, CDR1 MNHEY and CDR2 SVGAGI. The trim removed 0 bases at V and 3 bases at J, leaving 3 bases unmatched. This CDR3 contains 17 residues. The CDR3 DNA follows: TGTGCCAGCAGTTACTCCGGACTAGCGGGAGGGCACTACGAGCAGTACTTC. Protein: CASSYSGLAGGHYEQYF.

The CDR3 spells CATRDVANYGYTF. The DNA of the CDR3 is TGTGCCACCCGGGACGTCGCTAACTATGGCTACACCTTC. The J gene is TRBJ1-2, the V gene TRBV27; TRBD1 is a possible D gene (5 bases). CDR3 length: 13 amino acids. CDR1 and CDR2 from the germline V gene are MNHEY and SMNVEV (reference sequence). V dropped 10 bases and J dropped 0 bases, with 12 bases sitting between them.

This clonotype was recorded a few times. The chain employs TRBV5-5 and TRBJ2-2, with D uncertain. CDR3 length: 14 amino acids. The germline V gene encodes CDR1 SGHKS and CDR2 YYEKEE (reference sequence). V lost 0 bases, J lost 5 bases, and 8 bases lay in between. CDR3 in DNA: TGTGCCAGCAGCTTGGGTGCTGGAACCGGGGAGCTGTTTTTT. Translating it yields CASSLGAGTGELFF.

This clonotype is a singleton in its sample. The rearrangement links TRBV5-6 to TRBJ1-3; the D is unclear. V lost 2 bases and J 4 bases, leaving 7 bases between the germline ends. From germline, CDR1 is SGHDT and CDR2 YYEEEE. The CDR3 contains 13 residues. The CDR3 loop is CASSFGGGNTIYF. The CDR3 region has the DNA TGTGCCAGCAGCTTTGGAGGGGGAAACACCATATATTTT.

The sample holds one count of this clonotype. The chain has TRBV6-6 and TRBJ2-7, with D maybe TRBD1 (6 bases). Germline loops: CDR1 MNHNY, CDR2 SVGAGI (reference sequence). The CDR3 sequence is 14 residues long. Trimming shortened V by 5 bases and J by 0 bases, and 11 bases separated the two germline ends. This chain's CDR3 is CASSPGAHSYEQYF. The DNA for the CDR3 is TGTGCCAGCAGTCCAGGGGCCCACTCCTACGAGCAGTACTTC.

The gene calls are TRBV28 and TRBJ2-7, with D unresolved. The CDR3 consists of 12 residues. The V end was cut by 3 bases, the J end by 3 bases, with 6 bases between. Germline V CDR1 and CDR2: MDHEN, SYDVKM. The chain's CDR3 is CASSFGSYEQYF. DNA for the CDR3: TGTGCCAGCAGTTTCGGCAGCTACGAGCAGTACTTC. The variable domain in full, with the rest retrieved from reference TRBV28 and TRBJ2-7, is DVKVTQSSRYLVKRTGEKVFLECVQDMDHENMFWYRQDPGLGLRLIYFSYDVKMKEKGDIPEGYSVSREKKERFSLILESASTNQTSMYLCASSFGSYEQYFGPGTRLTVT.

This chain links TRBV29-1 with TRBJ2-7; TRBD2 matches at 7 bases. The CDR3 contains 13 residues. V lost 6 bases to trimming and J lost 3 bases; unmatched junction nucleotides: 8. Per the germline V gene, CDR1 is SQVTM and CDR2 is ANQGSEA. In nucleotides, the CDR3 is TGCAGCGTGGATGGCGGGAGCCTCTACGAGCAGTACTTC. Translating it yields CSVDGGSLYEQYF.